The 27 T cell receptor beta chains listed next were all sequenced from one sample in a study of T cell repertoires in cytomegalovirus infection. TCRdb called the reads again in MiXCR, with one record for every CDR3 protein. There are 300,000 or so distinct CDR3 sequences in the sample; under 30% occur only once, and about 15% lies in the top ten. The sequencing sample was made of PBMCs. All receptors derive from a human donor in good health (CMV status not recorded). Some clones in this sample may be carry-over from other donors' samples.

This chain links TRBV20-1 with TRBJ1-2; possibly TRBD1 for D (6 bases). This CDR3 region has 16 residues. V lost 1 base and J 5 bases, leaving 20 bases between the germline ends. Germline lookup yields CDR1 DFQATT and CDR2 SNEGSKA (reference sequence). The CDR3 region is CSARAILAGAGYGYTF. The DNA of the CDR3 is TGCAGTGCTAGAGCGATCCTCGCGGGGGCGGGGTATGGCTACACCTTC.

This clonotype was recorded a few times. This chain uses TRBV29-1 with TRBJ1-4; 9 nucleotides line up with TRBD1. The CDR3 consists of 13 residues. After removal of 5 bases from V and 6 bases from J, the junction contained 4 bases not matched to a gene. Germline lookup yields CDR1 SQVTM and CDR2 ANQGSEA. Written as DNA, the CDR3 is TGCAGCGTTTTGGGACAGGGTGATGAAAAACTGTTTTTT. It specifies CSVLGQGDEKLFF.

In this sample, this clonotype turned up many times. The CDR3 nucleotides read TGTGCCAGCAGCTTAGAGCACTACACAGATACGCAGTATTTT. This codes for CASSLEHYTDTQYF. The V call is TRBV7-2, the J call TRBJ2-3; D is unclear. The CDR3 has 14 amino acids. CDR1 SGHTA and CDR2 FQGNSA come from the germline V gene. V lost 1 base and J 2 bases, leaving 7 bases between the germline ends.

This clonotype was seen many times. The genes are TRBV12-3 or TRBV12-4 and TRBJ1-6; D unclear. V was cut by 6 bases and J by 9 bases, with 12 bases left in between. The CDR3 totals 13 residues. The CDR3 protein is CASRKTPGSPLHF. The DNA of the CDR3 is TGTGCCAGCAGGAAGACCCCAGGTTCACCCCTCCACTTT.

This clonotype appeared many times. The CDR3 is CATSDFSFQETQYF. The CDR3, as DNA: TGTGCCACCAGTGATTTCAGCTTCCAAGAGACCCAGTACTTC. The chain carries TRBV24-1 and TRBJ2-5, with D hard to call. The germline gives CDR1 KGHDR, CDR2 SFDVKD. Between the trimmed V and J ends, which lost 1 base and 1 base, there was a span of 6 bases. This CDR3 is built from 14 residues.

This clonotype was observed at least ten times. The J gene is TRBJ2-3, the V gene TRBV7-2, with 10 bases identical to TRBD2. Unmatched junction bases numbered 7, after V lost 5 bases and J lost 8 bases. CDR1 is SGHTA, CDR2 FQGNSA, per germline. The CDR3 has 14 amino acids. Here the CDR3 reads CASSPSGSGRTQYF. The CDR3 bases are TGTGCCAGCAGCCCTAGCGGGAGTGGACGTACGCAGTATTTT.

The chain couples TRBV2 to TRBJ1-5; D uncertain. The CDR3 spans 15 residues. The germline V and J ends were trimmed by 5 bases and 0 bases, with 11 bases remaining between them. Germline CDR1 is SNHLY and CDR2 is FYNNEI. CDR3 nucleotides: TGTGCCAGCAGTCCGGTCGGGGTTAGCAATCAGCCCCAGCATTTT. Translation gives CASSPVGVSNQPQHF. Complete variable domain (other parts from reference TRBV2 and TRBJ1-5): EPEVTQTPSHQVTQMGQEVILRCVPISNHLYFYWYRQILGQKVEFLVSFYNNEISEKSEIFDDQFSVERPDGSNFTLKIRSTKLEDSAMYFCASSPVGVSNQPQHFGDGTRLSIL.

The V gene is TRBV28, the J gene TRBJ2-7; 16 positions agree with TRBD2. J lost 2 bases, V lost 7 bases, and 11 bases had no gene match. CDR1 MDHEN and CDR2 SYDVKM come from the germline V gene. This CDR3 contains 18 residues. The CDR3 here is CASIAAGTSGGGAYEQYF. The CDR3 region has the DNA TGTGCCAGCATCGCTGCCGGGACTAGCGGGGGGGGGGCCTACGAGCAGTACTTC. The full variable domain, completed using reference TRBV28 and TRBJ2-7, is DVKVTQSSRYLVKRTGEKVFLECVQDMDHENMFWYRQDPGLGLRLIYFSYDVKMKEKGDIPEGYSVSREKKERFSLILESASTNQTSMYLCASIAAGTSGGGAYEQYFGPGTRLTVT.

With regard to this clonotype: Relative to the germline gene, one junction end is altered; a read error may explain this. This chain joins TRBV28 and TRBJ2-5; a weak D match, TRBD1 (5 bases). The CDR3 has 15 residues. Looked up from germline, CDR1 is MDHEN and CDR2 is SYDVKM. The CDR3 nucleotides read TGTGCCGGCAGTCCGAACCCCCAGGGTAGAGAGACCCAGTACTTC. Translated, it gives CAGSPNPQGRETQYF. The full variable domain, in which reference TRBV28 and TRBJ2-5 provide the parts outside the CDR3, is DVKVTQSSRYLVKRTGEKVFLECVQDMDHENMFWYRQDPGLGLRLIYFSYDVKMKEKGDIPEGYSVSREKKERFSLILESASTNQTSMYLCAGSPNPQGRETQYFGPGTRLLVL.

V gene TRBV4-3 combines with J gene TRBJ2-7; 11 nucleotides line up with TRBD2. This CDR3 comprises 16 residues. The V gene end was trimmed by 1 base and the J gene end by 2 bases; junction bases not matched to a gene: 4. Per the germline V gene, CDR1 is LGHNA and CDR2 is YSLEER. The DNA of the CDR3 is TGCGCCAGCAGCCAAGGTAGCGGGAGGGTCACCTACGAGCAGTACTTC. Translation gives CASSQGSGRVTYEQYF.

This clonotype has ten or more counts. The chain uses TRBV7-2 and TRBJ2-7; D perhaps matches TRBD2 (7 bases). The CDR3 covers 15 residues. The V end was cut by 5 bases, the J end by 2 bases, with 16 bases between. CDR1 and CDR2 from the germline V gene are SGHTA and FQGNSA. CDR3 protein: CASSQGPSGPYEQYF. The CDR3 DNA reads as TGTGCCAGCAGCCAGGGGCCTAGCGGCCCCTACGAGCAGTACTTC.

The CDR3 DNA is TGTGCCAGCAGTGAATCGGGACACGACTATGGCTACACCTTC. Residues: CASSESGHDYGYTF. V is TRBV6-4 and J is TRBJ1-2; TRBD1 is a possible D gene (6 bases). In germline, CDR1 is MRHNA, CDR2 SNTAGT. V lost 3 bases, J lost 3 bases, and 11 bases lay in between. CDR3 length: 14 residues.

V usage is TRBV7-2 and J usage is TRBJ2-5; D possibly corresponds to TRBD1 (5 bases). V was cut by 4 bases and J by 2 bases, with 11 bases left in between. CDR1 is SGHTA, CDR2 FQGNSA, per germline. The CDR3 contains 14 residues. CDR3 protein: CASSSPTGQETQYF. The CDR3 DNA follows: TGTGCCAGCAGCTCCCCTACAGGTCAAGAGACCCAGTACTTC.

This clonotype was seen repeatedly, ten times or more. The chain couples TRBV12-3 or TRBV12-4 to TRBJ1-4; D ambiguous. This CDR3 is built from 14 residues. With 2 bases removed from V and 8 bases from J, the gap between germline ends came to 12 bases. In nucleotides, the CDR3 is TGTGCCAGCAGTTTATTTCCCCGAGGGGAAAAACTGTTTTTT. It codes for CASSLFPRGEKLFF.

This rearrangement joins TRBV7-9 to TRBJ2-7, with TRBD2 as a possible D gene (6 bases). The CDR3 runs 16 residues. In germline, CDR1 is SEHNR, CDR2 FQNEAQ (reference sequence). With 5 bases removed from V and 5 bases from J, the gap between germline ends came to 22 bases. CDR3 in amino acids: CASSAWTGVFRNEQYF. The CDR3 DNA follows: TGTGCCAGCAGCGCCTGGACGGGAGTTTTTAGGAACGAGCAGTACTTC.

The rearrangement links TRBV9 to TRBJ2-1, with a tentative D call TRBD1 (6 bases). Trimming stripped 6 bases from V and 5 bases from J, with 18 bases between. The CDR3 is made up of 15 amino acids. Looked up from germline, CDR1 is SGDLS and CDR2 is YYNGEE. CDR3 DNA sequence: TGTGCCAGCAATAGGGCAGGGGTCCCCAACAATGAGCAGTTCTTC. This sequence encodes CASNRAGVPNNEQFF.

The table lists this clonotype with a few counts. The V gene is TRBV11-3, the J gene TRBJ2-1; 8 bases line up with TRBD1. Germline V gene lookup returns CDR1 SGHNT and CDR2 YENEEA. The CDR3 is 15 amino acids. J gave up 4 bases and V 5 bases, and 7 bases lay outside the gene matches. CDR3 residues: CASSPAGQVYNEQFF. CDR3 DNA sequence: TGTGCCAGCAGCCCGGCGGGACAGGTATACAATGAGCAGTTCTTC.

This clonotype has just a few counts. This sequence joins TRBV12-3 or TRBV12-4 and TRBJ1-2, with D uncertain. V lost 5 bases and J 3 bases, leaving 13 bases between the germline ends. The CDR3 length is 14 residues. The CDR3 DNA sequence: TGTGCCAGCAGTGTTGAGGGCTGGGACTATGGCTACACCTTC. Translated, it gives CASSVEGWDYGYTF.

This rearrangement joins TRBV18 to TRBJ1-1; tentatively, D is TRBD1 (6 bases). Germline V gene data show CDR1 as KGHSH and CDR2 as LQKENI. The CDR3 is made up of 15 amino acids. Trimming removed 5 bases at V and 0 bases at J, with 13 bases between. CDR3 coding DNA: TGTGCCAGCTCATCCCGGACAGAGATGAACACTGAAGCTTTCTTT. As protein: CASSSRTEMNTEAFF.

Written as DNA, the CDR3 is TGCAGCGTCGGGGGACAGAGGGACACTGAAGCTTTCTTT. It translates to CSVGGQRDTEAFF. V usage is TRBV29-1 and J usage is TRBJ1-1, with TRBD1 matching over 7 bases. The J segment lost 3 bases and the V segment lost 6 bases, leaving 7 bases of the junction unmatched. This CDR3 spans 13 amino acids. Germline loops: CDR1 SQVTM, CDR2 ANQGSEA.

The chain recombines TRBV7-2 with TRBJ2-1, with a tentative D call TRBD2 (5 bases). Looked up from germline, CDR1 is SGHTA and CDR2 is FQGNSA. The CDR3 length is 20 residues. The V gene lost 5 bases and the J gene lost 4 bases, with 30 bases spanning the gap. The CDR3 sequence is CASSLYSHVARIPSYNEQFF. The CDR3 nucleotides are TGTGCCAGCAGCCTCTACTCACACGTAGCGCGAATCCCCTCGTACAATGAGCAGTTCTTC.

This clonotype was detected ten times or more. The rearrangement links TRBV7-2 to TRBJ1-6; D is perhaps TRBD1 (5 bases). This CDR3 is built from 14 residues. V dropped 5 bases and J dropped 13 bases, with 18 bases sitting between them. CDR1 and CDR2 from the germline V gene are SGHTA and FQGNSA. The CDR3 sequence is CASSPMTDPKPLHF. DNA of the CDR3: TGTGCCAGCAGCCCAATGACAGACCCCAAGCCCCTCCACTTT.

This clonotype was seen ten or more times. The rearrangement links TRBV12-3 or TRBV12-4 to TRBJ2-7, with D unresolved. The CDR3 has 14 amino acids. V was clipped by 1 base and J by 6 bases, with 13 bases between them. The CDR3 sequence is CASSLGGSLGEQYF. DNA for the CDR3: TGTGCCAGCAGTTTAGGGGGTTCGCTCGGCGAGCAGTACTTC.

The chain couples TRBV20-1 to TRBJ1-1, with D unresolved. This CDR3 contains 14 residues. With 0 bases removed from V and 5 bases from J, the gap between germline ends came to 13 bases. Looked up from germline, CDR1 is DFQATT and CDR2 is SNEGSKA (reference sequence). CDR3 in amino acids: CSAREGPRRTEAFF. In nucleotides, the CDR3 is TGCAGTGCTAGAGAAGGGCCGAGGAGGACTGAAGCTTTCTTT.

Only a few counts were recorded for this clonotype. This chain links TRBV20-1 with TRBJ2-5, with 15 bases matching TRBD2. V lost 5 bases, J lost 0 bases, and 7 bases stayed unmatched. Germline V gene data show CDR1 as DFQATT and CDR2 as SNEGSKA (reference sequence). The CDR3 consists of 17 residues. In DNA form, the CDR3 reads TGCAGTGCTGATCGGACTAGCGGGAGGGGGGACCAAGAGACCCAGTACTTC. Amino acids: CSADRTSGRGDQETQYF.

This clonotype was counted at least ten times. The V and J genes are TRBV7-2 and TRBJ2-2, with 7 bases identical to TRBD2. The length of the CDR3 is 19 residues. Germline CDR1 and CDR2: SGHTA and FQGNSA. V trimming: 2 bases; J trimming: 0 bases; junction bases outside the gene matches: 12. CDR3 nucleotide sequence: TGTGCCAGCAGCTTATGGGCAAGCGGGGTAGCCGCGAACACCGGGGAGCTGTTTTTT. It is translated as CASSLWASGVAANTGELFF.

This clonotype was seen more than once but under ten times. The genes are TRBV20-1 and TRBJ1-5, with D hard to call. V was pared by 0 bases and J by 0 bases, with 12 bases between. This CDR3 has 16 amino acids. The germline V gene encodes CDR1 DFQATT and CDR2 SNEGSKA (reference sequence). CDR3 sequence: CSARDPSGNSNQPQHF. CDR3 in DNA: TGCAGTGCTAGAGATCCGTCCGGGAATAGCAATCAGCCCCAGCATTTT.